The clone carrying this TCR beta chain was recorded once. Its target is not known. This CDR3 contains 15 residues. Trimming shortened V by 6 bases and J by 7 bases, and 18 bases separated the two germline ends. Looked up from germline, CDR1 is ENHRY and CDR2 is SYGVKD. Produced via immunoSEQ multiplex PCR; TCRdb's table is partial and in-frame only. Here the sample spans about 91,000 clones, about 87% being singletons. The sample belongs to a study of identifying expanded T cells in peripheral blood. General study points: Technical replicates showed roughly 1.2 changed clones; around 2 weeks about 16; four weeks 19.

No infections or other immune events were documented during collection. The sequence derives from a person between 18 and 75 years old in good health. The genes are TRBV10-3 and TRBJ2-2; D possibly matches TRBD1 or TRBD2 (5 bases each). The sequencing input was blood. In DNA, the CDR3 is TGTGCCATCAGAATCGCCGGGGCCGGGAACGGGGAGCTGTTTTTT. Its translation: CAIRIAGAGNGELFF.